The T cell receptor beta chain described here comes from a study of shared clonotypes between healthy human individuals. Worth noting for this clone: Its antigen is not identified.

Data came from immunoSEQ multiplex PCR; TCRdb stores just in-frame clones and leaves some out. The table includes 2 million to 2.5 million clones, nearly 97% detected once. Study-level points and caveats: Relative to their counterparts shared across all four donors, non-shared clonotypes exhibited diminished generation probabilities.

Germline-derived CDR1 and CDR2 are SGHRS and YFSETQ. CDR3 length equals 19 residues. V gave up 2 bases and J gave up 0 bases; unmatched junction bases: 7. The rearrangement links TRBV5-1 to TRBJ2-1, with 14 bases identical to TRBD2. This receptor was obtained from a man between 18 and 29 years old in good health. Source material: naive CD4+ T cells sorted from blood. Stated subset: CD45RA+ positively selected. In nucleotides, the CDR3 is TGCGCCAGCAGCTTAGGACTAGCGGGGGGTCCGAGCTCCTACAATGAGCAGTTCTTC. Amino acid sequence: CASSLGLAGGPSSYNEQFF.